There are many counts of the clone carrying this T cell receptor (beta chain). No antigen is known for it. TCRdb itself ran the reads through MiXCR, one entry per CDR3 protein. The sample holds roughly 110,000 distinct CDR3 sequences, around 10% seen once. The data belong to a study of T cell repertoires in cytomegalovirus infection. Looking at the study overall: Evidence of both CMV infection and a matching HLA type came from public TCR beta signatures. Study-wide points: Cumulative frequency of public TCR beta families picked out carriers of CMV plus the relevant HLA. CMV-specific TCR beta clonotypes restricted by HLA-C dominated the ex vivo response.

The CDR3 totals 16 residues. Looked up from germline, CDR1 is SGHVS and CDR2 is FNYEAQ. V shed 2 bases and J shed 4 bases, with 15 bases lying between them. The sample was PBMCs, sequenced either directly or after in vitro stimulation (not recorded which). This chain joins TRBV7-6 and TRBJ1-5; maybe TRBD1 (6 bases). The source is a human donor in good health (CMV status not recorded). Some clones in this sample may be carry-over from other donors' samples. The chain's CDR3 is CASSLKNRVSNQPQHF. The CDR3 region has the DNA TGTGCCAGCAGCTTAAAAAACAGGGTATCAAATCAGCCCCAGCATTTT.